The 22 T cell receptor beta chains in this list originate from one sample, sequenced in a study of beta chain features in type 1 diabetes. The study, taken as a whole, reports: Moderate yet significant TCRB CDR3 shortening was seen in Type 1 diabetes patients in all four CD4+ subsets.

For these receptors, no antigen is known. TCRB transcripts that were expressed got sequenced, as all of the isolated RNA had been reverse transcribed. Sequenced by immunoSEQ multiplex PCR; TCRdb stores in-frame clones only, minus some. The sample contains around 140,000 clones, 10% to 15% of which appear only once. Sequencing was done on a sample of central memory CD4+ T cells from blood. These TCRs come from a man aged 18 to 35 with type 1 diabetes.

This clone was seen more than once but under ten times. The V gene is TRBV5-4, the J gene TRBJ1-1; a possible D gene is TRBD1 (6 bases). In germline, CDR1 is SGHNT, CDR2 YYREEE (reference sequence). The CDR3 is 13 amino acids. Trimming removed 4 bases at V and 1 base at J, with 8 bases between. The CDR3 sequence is CASSGGGNTEAFF. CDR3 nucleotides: TGTGCCAGCAGCGGGGGCGGGAACACTGAAGCTTTCTTT.

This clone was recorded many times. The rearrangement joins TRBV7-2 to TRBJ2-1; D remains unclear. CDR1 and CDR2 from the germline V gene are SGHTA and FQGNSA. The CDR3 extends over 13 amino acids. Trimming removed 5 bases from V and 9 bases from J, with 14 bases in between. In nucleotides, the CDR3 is TGTGCCAGCAGCCCCATGAGGAGTGTTGAGCAGTTCTTC. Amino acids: CASSPMRSVEQFF.

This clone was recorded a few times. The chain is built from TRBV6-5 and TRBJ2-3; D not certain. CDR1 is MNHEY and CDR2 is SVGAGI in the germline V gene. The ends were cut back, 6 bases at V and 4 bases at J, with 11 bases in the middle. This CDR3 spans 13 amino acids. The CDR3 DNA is TGTGCCAGCAGCCCAAGTGGGCCAGATACGCAGTATTTT. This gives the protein CASSPSGPDTQYF.

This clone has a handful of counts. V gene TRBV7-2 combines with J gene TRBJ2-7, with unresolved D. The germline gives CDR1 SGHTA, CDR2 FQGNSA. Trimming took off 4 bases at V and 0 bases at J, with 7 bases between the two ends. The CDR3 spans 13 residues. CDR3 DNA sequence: TGTGCCAGCAGCTCTCCCCCCTCCTACGAGCAGTACTTC. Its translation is CASSSPPSYEQYF. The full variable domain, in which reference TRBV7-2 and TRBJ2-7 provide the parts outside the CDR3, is GAGVSQSPSNKVTEKGKDVELRCDPISGHTALYWYRQSLGQGLEFLIYFQGNSAPDKSGLPSDRFSAERTGGSVSTLTIQRTQQEDSAVYLCASSSPPSYEQYFGPGTRLTVT.

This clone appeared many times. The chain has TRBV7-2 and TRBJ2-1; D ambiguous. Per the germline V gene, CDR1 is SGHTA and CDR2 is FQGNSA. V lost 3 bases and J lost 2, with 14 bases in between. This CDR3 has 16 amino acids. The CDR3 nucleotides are TGTGCCAGCAGCTTTTCCGGAGCTCTACCCTACAATGAGCAGTTCTTC. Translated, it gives CASSFSGALPYNEQFF.

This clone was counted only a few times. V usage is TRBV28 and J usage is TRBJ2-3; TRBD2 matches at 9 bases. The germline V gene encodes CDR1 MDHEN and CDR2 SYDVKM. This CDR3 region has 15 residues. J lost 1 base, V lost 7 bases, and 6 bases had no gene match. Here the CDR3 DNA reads TGTGCCAGCAACCTCCCTAGCGGGGGCACAGATACGCAGTATTTT. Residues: CASNLPSGGTDTQYF.

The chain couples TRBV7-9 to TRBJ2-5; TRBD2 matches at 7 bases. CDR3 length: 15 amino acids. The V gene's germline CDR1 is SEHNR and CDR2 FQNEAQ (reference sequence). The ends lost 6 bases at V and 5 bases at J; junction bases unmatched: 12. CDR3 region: CASSIRLAQVETQYF. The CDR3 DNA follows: TGTGCCAGCAGTATTAGACTAGCACAAGTGGAGACCCAGTACTTC.

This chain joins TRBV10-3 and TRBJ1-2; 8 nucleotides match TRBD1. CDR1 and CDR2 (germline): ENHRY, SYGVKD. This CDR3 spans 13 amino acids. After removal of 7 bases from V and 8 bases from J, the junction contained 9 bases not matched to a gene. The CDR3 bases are TGTGCCATCACCCAGGACAGGGTGGACGGCTACACCTTC. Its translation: CAITQDRVDGYTF.

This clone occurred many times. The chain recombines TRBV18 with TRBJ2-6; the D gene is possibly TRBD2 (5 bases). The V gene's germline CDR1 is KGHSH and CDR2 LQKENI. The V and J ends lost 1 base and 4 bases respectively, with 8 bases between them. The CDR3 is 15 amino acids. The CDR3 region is CASSPLGVGANVLTF. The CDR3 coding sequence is TGTGCCAGCTCACCACTCGGGGTAGGGGCCAACGTCCTGACTTTC.

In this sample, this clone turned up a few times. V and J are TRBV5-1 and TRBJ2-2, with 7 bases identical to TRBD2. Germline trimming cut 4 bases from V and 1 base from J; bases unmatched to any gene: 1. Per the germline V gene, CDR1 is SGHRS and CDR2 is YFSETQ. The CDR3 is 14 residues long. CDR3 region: CASSRGGNTGELFF. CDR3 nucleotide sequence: TGCGCCAGCAGCCGCGGGGGGAACACCGGGGAGCTGTTTTTT. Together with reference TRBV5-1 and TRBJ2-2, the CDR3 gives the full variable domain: KAGVTQTPRYLIKTRGQQVTLSCSPISGHRSVSWYQQTPGQGLQFLFEYFSETQRNKGNFPGRFSGRQFSNSRSEMNVSTLELGDSALYLCASSRGGNTGELFFGEGSRLTVL.

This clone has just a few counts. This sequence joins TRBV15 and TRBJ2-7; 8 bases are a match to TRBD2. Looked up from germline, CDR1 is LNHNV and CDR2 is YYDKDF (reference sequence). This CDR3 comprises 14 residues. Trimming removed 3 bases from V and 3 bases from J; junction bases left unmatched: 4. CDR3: CATSSSSGYYEQYF. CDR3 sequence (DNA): TGTGCCACCAGCAGCTCTAGCGGGTACTACGAGCAGTACTTC.

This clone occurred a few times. CDR3 sequence (DNA): TGTGCCAGCAGCTTGGACAGGTACGAGCAGTACTTC. It encodes CASSLDRYEQYF. This chain connects TRBV5-6 to TRBJ2-7; D might be TRBD1 (5 bases). V gave up 0 bases and J gave up 4 bases, with 5 bases separating them. The CDR3 is made up of 12 amino acids. Germline CDR1 reads SGHDT; CDR2 reads YYEEEE.

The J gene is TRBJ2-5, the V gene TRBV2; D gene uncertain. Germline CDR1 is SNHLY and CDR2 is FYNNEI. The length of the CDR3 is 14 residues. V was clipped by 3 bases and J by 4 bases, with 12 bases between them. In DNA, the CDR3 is TGTGCCAGCAGTGATCTACCTGGGGTAGAGACCCAGTACTTC. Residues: CASSDLPGVETQYF.

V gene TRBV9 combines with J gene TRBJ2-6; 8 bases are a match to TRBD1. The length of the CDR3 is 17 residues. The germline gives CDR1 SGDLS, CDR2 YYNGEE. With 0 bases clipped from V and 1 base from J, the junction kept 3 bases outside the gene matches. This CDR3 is CASSVGGTGSGANVLTF. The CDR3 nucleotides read TGTGCCAGCAGCGTAGGGGGGACAGGTTCTGGGGCCAACGTCCTGACTTTC. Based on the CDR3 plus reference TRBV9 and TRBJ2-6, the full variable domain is DSGVTQTPKHLITATGQRVTLRCSPRSGDLSVYWYQQSLDQGLQFLIQYYNGEERAKGNILERFSAQQFPDLHSELNLSSLELGDSALYFCASSVGGTGSGANVLTFGAGSRLTVL.

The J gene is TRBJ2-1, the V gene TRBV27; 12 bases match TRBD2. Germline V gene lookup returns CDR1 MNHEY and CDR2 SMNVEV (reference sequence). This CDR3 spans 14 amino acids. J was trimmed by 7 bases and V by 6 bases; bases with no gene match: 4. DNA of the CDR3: TGTGCCAGCAGCGGACTAGCGGGGAGAAATGAGCAGTTCTTC. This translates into CASSGLAGRNEQFF.

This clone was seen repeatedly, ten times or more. The CDR3 is CASSPEAGGDGEQYF. The CDR3 DNA is TGTGCCAGCAGTCCCGAAGCGGGGGGAGATGGCGAGCAGTACTTC. The V call is TRBV2, the J call TRBJ2-7; 9 positions match TRBD2. CDR1 and CDR2 from the germline V gene are SNHLY and FYNNEI. V lost 5 bases and J lost 6; bases outside the gene matches: 11. This CDR3 has 15 amino acids.

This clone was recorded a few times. The CDR3 DNA sequence: TGCAGCGCAAATTCCGGGACAGGGAGCAATCAGCCCCAGCATTTT. Protein sequence: CSANSGTGSNQPQHF. The rearrangement joins TRBV29-1 to TRBJ1-5; 9 nucleotides match TRBD1. The V and J ends lost 7 bases and 1 base, in that order; junction bases with no gene match: 8. The germline V gene encodes CDR1 SQVTM and CDR2 ANQGSEA. CDR3 length: 15 residues.

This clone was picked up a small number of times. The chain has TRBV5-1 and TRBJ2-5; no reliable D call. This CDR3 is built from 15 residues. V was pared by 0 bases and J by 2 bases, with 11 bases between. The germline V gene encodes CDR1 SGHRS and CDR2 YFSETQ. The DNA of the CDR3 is TGCGCCAGCAGCTTGGGATACAACCGTCAAGAGACCCAGTACTTC. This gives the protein CASSLGYNRQETQYF.

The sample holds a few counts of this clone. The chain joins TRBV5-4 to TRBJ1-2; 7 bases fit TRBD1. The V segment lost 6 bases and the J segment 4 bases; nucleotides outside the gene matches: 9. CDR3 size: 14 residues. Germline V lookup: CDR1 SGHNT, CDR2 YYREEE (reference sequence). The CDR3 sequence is CASTSLGGGYGYTF. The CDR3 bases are TGTGCCAGCACCTCATTAGGGGGCGGCTATGGCTACACCTTC.

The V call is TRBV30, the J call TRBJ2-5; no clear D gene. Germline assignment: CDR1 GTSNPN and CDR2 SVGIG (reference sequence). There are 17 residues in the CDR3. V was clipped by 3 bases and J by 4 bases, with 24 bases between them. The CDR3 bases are TGTGCCTGGAGGCCCGCCGTCGGTGCGCACTCCGGAGAGACCCAGTACTTC. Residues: CAWRPAVGAHSGETQYF.

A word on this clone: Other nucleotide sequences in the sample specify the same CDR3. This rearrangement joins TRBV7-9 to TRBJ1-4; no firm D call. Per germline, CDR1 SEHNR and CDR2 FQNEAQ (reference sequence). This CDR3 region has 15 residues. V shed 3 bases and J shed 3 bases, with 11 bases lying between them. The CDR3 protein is CASSFDGRSNEKLFF. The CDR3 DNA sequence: TGTGCCAGCAGCTTTGACGGTCGTTCTAATGAAAAACTGTTTTTT.

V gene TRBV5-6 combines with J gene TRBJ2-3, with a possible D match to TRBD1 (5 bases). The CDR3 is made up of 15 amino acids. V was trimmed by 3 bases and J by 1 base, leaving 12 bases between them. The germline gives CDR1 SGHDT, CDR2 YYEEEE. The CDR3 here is CASSWGRTGTDTQYF. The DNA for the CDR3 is TGTGCCAGCAGCTGGGGCAGAACGGGCACAGATACGCAGTATTTT.